The 14 T cell receptor beta chains below all came from one sample that was sequenced in a study of response to subunit inactivated influenza vaccine. Using its own MiXCR run on the RT-PCR reads, TCRdb lists one record per CDR3 protein. The sample holds fewer than 650,000 distinct CDR3 sequences, approximately 13% seen once. The specimen was PBMCs from blood, collected 40 to 50 days after vaccination. The receptor set was obtained from a man aged 45-65 years who received an inactivated influenza vaccine.

This clonotype was observed a handful of times. The chain employs TRBV29-1 and TRBJ2-5; 8 nucleotides agree with TRBD1. Germline values: CDR1 SQVTM, CDR2 ANQGSEA. CDR3 length: 12 amino acids. Trimming at V came to 7 bases and at J to 5 bases, leaving 6 bases not matched to a gene. DNA of the CDR3: TGCAGCGCCAGGGACAGGCTGGAGACCCAGTACTTC. Protein product: CSARDRLETQYF.

The V and J genes are TRBV25-1 and TRBJ1-5; D perhaps matches TRBD1 (5 bases). V was trimmed by 3 bases and J by 6 bases, leaving 15 bases between them. This CDR3 contains 15 residues. Germline V gene lookup returns CDR1 MGHDK and CDR2 SYGVNS. The CDR3 sequence: CASSDGGRGGQPQHF. CDR3 nucleotide sequence: TGTGCCAGCAGTGATGGGGGAAGAGGAGGTCAGCCCCAGCATTTT.

This clonotype was seen a handful of times. The V and J genes are TRBV7-8 and TRBJ1-1, with D possibly being TRBD1 (6 bases). With 1 base removed from V and 1 base from J, the gap between germline ends came to 19 bases. Germline V gene sequence: CDR1 SGHVS, CDR2 FQNEAQ. There are 18 residues in the CDR3. DNA for the CDR3: TGTGCCAGCAGCTTAGGGGGAGGGGGATTGACTCGGAACACTGAAGCTTTCTTT. Protein sequence: CASSLGGGGLTRNTEAFF.

This clonotype occurred a few times. The V and J genes are TRBV7-9 and TRBJ2-5; a possible D gene is TRBD1 (6 bases). The CDR3 totals 14 residues. Trimming removed 4 bases at V and 3 bases at J, with 12 bases between. Germline V gene sequence: CDR1 SEHNR, CDR2 FQNEAQ (reference sequence). CDR3 amino acids: CASSSRNREETQYF. The CDR3, as DNA: TGTGCCAGCAGCTCCCGGAACAGGGAAGAGACCCAGTACTTC.

This clonotype was observed many times. The chain joins TRBV12-3 or TRBV12-4 to TRBJ2-5; TRBD1 agrees at 11 bases. The CDR3 totals 16 residues. Losses at the gene ends were 0 bases for V and 4 bases for J; bases not matched to a gene: 4. This chain's CDR3 is CASSLAPGQGGETQYF. DNA of the CDR3: TGTGCCAGCAGTTTAGCGCCGGGACAGGGGGGAGAGACCCAGTACTTC.

In its sample, this clonotype was seen a few times. V gene TRBV12-3 or TRBV12-4 combines with J gene TRBJ1-5; D uncertain. The CDR3 has 13 amino acids. Trimming removed 3 bases at V and 5 bases at J, with 8 bases between. The CDR3 DNA reads TGTGCCAGCAGTTTCTTGGCGGATCAGCCCCAGCATTTT. It translates to CASSFLADQPQHF.

This clonotype has just a few counts. The chain links TRBV27 to TRBJ2-3; D gene unclear. Germline CDR1 MNHEY, CDR2 SMNVEV (reference sequence). The ends were cut back, 4 bases at V and 2 bases at J, with 10 bases in the middle. The CDR3 length is 14 residues. In DNA, the CDR3 is TGTGCCAGCAGTTCGATCGGAACCACAGATACGCAGTATTTT. This translates into CASSSIGTTDTQYF.

This clonotype has only a few counts. The chain recombines TRBV24-1 with TRBJ2-7, with 12 bases aligning to TRBD2. V was pared by 3 bases and J by 6 bases, with 5 bases of the junction left unmatched. The CDR3 loop spans 15 amino acids. CDR1 KGHDR and CDR2 SFDVKD come from the germline V gene. CDR3 residues: CATSDRLAGVGEQYF. The CDR3 DNA sequence: TGTGCCACCAGTGATAGACTAGCGGGAGTTGGCGAGCAGTACTTC.

This clonotype was seen repeatedly, ten times or more. This chain links TRBV7-2 with TRBJ1-2, with 7 bases fitting TRBD1. Germline CDR1 reads SGHTA; CDR2 reads FQGNSA. V was pared by 2 bases and J by 2 bases, with 11 bases of the junction left unmatched. The length of the CDR3 is 17 residues. The CDR3 sequence: CASSLWVSYRGNYGYTF. CDR3 DNA: TGTGCCAGCAGCTTATGGGTATCCTACAGGGGAAACTATGGCTACACCTTC. Full variable domain (missing parts from reference TRBV7-2 and TRBJ1-2): GAGVSQSPSNKVTEKGKDVELRCDPISGHTALYWYRQSLGQGLEFLIYFQGNSAPDKSGLPSDRFSAERTGGSVSTLTIQRTQQEDSAVYLCASSLWVSYRGNYGYTFGSGTRLTVV.

The chain uses TRBV15 and TRBJ2-2; possible D gene TRBD1, 5 bases. V lost 0 bases, J lost 4 bases, and 12 bases lay in between. Per the germline V gene, CDR1 is LNHNV and CDR2 is YYDKDF (reference sequence). This CDR3 comprises 16 residues. In DNA form, the CDR3 reads TGTGCCACCAGCAGAGATTCGCAGGGTCGCACCGGGGAGCTGTTTTTT. This gives the protein CATSRDSQGRTGELFF.

This clonotype was seen many times. This sequence joins TRBV11-1 and TRBJ1-4; the D is unclear. V gave up 5 bases and J gave up 5 bases, with 12 bases separating them. From germline, CDR1 is SGHAT and CDR2 FQDESV (reference sequence). The CDR3 is made up of 14 amino acids. CDR3 nucleotide sequence: TGTGCCAGCAGCCGGGCGGCGGGGAATGAAAAACTGTTTTTT. Its translation: CASSRAAGNEKLFF.

Many counts were recorded for this clonotype. V is TRBV28 and J is TRBJ2-3; TRBD1 agrees at 9 bases. The V gene end was trimmed by 2 bases and the J gene end by 5 bases; junction bases not matched to a gene: 5. The CDR3 is 15 amino acids. Germline V CDR1 and CDR2: MDHEN, SYDVKM. CDR3 residues: CASSLNTGGVDTQYF. Here the CDR3 DNA reads TGTGCCAGCAGTTTAAACACAGGGGGCGTAGATACGCAGTATTTT.

The chain is built from TRBV25-1 and TRBJ1-5; no clear D. With 1 base removed from V and 5 bases from J, the gap between germline ends came to 6 bases. The CDR3 length is 13 residues. The germline CDR1 and CDR2 sequences are MGHDK and SYGVNS. The CDR3 reads CASSEWGDQPQHF. The CDR3 coding sequence is TGTGCCAGCAGTGAATGGGGTGATCAGCCCCAGCATTTT.

This clonotype has only a few counts. This rearrangement joins TRBV5-6 to TRBJ1-6, with 9 bases identical to TRBD1. The V segment lost 4 bases and the J segment 14 bases; nucleotides outside the gene matches: 7. The CDR3 is made up of 13 amino acids. Germline CDR1 and CDR2: SGHDT and YYEEEE. The CDR3 DNA sequence: TGTGCCAGCAGCGTGACCGGGACAGGGACCCTCCACTTT. It specifies CASSVTGTGTLHF.